This paragraph reports one T cell receptor (beta chain). Antigen unknown. Trimming shortened V by 2 bases and J by 5 bases, and 19 bases separated the two germline ends. CDR1 MNHEY and CDR2 SVGEGT come from the germline V gene. The CDR3 length is 17 residues. This specimen comes from a study of T cells in Graves' hyperthyroidism and ophthalmopathy. Amplification targeted TCR beta CDR3 regions from RNA transcripts. TCR CDR3 underwent first-round RT-PCR with the HTBI primer set. TCRdb re-called the multiplex PCR reads through MiXCR, storing one row per CDR3 protein. The data hold some 420,000 distinct CDR3 sequences, with roughly 13% observed a single time. Whole-study results and caveats: Ophthalmopathy and stable hyperthyroidism were told apart by a 13 V-J model.

This TCR was sampled from a woman between 18 and 29 years old with Graves' hyperthyroidism. Sequencing input: blood. The chain couples TRBV6-2 or TRBV6-3 to TRBJ2-1; D unresolved. The CDR3 coding sequence is TGTGCCAGCAGTTACGATTTTGGATTTGCTACTCACAATGAGCAGTTCTTC. This codes for CASSYDFGFATHNEQFF.